This T cell receptor beta chain came from a study of blood T cell repertoires in COVID-19. Looking at the study overall: Samples taken during acute and convalescent COVID-19 were collected in the United States, Italy and Spain.

Produced via immunoSEQ multiplex PCR; TCRdb's table is partial and in-frame only. This sample has approximately 200,000 clones; approximately 80% occur once, and the top ten carry around a tenth. Sequencing was performed on PBMCs or T cells enriched from blood (not recorded which). The sequence was collected from a man in his forties or fifties who had recovered from COVID-19.

CDR3 residues: CASSEYGQVISNQPQHF. The DNA for the CDR3 is TGTGCCAGTAGTGAATACGGACAGGTCATTAGCAATCAGCCCCAGCATTTT. This rearrangement joins TRBV19 to TRBJ1-5, with 7 bases lining up with TRBD1. CDR3 length equals 17 residues. V lost 5 bases to trimming and J lost 0 bases; unmatched junction nucleotides: 10. CDR1 is LNHDA and CDR2 is SQIVND in the germline V gene (reference sequence).